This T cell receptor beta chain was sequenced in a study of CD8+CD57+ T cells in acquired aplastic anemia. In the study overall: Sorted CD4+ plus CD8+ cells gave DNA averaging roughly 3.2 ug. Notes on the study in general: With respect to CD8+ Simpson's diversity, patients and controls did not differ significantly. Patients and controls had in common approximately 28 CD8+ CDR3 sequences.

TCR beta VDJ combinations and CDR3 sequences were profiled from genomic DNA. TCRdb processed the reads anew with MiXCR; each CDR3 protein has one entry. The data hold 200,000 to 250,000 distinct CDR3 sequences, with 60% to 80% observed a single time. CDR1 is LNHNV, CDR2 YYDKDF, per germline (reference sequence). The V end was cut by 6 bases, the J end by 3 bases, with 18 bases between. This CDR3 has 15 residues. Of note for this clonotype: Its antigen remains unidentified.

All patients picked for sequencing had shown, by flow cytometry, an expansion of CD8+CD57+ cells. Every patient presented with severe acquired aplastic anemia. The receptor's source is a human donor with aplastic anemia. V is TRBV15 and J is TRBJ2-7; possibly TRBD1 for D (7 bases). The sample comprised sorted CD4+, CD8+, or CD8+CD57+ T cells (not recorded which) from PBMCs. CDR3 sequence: CATSPRGDSLYEQYF. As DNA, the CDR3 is TGTGCCACCAGTCCGAGGGGGGACAGTCTCTACGAGCAGTACTTC.